A selection of T cell receptor beta chains follows, all from one sample in a study of blood T cell repertoires in COVID-19. Profiled with immunoSEQ multiplex PCR; TCRdb holds only in-frame clones, not every one. The sample lists about 120,000 clones; 70% to 85% were seen once. The specimen was peripheral blood. The receptors shown here come from a man in his 70s with active or convalescent COVID-19. Both conserved end residues are part of each CDR3. Fields, in order: CDR3 protein, CDR3 DNA, V gene, clone size, CDR3 length, J gene, D gene. The D gene is left open where the match is weak. A row's size may be missing; if present it is once, few, many or a size class.

CDR3 protein: CASSYSGPLSGYTF; CDR3 DNA: TGTGCCAGCTCATATTCAGGCCCCCTGAGTGGCTACACCTTC; V gene: TRBV27; clone size: NA; CDR3 length: 14; J gene: TRBJ1-2; D gene: NA
CDR3 protein: CASSVSGTYSTDTQYF; CDR3 DNA: TGTGCCAGTAGTGTCTCCGGGACTTACAGCACAGATACGCAGTATTTT; V gene: TRBV19; clone size: NA; CDR3 length: 16; J gene: TRBJ2-3; D gene: NA
CDR3 protein: CASSSGGGQPQHF; CDR3 DNA: TGTGCCAGCAGTTCGGGGGGCGGCCAGCCCCAGCATTTT; V gene: TRBV12-3/TRBV12-4; clone size: NA; CDR3 length: 13; J gene: TRBJ1-5; D gene: NA
CDR3 protein: CASSPSQGSYEQYF; CDR3 DNA: TGTGCCAGCTCACCATCTCAGGGATCCTACGAGCAGTACTTC; V gene: TRBV18; clone size: once; CDR3 length: 14; J gene: TRBJ2-7; D gene: NA
CDR3 protein: CASSQDPLQETQYF; CDR3 DNA: TGTGCCAGCAGCCAAGACCCCTTGCAAGAGACCCAGTACTTC; V gene: TRBV3-1/TRBV3-2; clone size: NA; CDR3 length: 14; J gene: TRBJ2-5; D gene: NA
CDR3 protein: CASSYRTSGTNRQYF; CDR3 DNA: TGCGCCAGCAGCTACCGGACTAGCGGAACCAACAGGCAGTATTTT; V gene: TRBV5-1; clone size: NA; CDR3 length: 15; J gene: TRBJ2-3; D gene: TRBD2
CDR3 protein: CASSQAGGRNTIYF; CDR3 DNA: TGTGCCAGCAGCCAAGCAGGGGGTAGAAACACCATATATTTT; V gene: TRBV3-1/TRBV3-2; clone size: once; CDR3 length: 14; J gene: TRBJ1-3; D gene: TRBD1
CDR3 protein: CASSGTGDTWGYTF; CDR3 DNA: TGTGCCAGCAGTGGGACAGGCGACACATGGGGCTACACCTTC; V gene: TRBV2; clone size: NA; CDR3 length: 14; J gene: TRBJ1-2; D gene: TRBD1
CDR3 protein: CAWSTQGVTEAFF; CDR3 DNA: TGTGCCTGGAGTACACAGGGTGTCACTGAAGCTTTCTTT; V gene: TRBV30; clone size: once; CDR3 length: 13; J gene: TRBJ1-1; D gene: NA
CDR3 protein: CASSKRGGVGELFF; CDR3 DNA: TGTGCCAGCAGTAAACGCGGGGGCGTCGGGGAGCTGTTTTTT; V gene: TRBV5-6; clone size: few; CDR3 length: 14; J gene: TRBJ2-2; D gene: NA
CDR3 protein: CASSSGAGGLYEQYF; CDR3 DNA: TGCGCCAGCTCCTCCGGAGCGGGAGGGCTGTACGAGCAGTACTTC; V gene: TRBV5-1; clone size: few; CDR3 length: 15; J gene: TRBJ2-7; D gene: TRBD2
CDR3 protein: CASSQDLSGTRPSLQYF; CDR3 DNA: TGCGCCAGCAGCCAAGATCTAAGCGGGACAAGACCTTCGCTGCAGTACTTC; V gene: TRBV4-3; clone size: NA; CDR3 length: 17; J gene: TRBJ2-7; D gene: NA
CDR3 protein: CASSSETGIYGYTF; CDR3 DNA: TGTGCCAGCAGCAGCGAGACAGGGATCTATGGCTACACCTTC; V gene: TRBV5-4; clone size: NA; CDR3 length: 14; J gene: TRBJ1-2; D gene: TRBD1
CDR3 protein: CASSQISGTVPTNEKLFF; CDR3 DNA: TGCGCCAGCAGCCAAATTTCGGGGACAGTCCCAACTAATGAAAAACTGTTTTTT; V gene: TRBV4-1; clone size: once; CDR3 length: 18; J gene: TRBJ1-4; D gene: TRBD1
CDR3 protein: CASTDRESIYGYTF; CDR3 DNA: TGTGCCAGTACGGACAGGGAATCCATATATGGCTACACCTTC; V gene: TRBV19; clone size: NA; CDR3 length: 14; J gene: TRBJ1-2; D gene: TRBD1
CDR3 protein: CASSLRQGSGTEAFF; CDR3 DNA: TGTGCCAGCAGCTTAAGACAGGGGAGTGGCACTGAAGCTTTCTTT; V gene: TRBV7-3; clone size: NA; CDR3 length: 15; J gene: TRBJ1-1; D gene: TRBD1
CDR3 protein: CASSLRQTNTEAFF; CDR3 DNA: TGTGCCAGCAGCCTACGACAGACTAACACTGAAGCTTTCTTT; V gene: TRBV9; clone size: few; CDR3 length: 14; J gene: TRBJ1-1; D gene: NA
CDR3 protein: CASSNFGTGATDTQYF; CDR3 DNA: TGCGCCAGCAGCAACTTTGGGACAGGGGCCACAGATACGCAGTATTTT; V gene: TRBV4-1; clone size: NA; CDR3 length: 16; J gene: TRBJ2-3; D gene: TRBD1
CDR3 protein: CASSLQDRVTEAFF; CDR3 DNA: TGCGCCAGCAGCTTGCAAGACAGGGTAACTGAAGCTTTCTTT; V gene: TRBV5-1; clone size: NA; CDR3 length: 14; J gene: TRBJ1-1; D gene: TRBD1
CDR3 protein: CASSQESGVSYGYTF; CDR3 DNA: TGCGCCAGCAGCCAAGAATCAGGGGTCAGCTATGGCTACACCTTC; V gene: TRBV4-1; clone size: NA; CDR3 length: 15; J gene: TRBJ1-2; D gene: NA
CDR3 protein: CASSMGQLSSYEQYF; CDR3 DNA: TGTGCCAGTAGTATGGGACAGTTGAGCTCCTACGAGCAGTACTTC; V gene: TRBV19; clone size: NA; CDR3 length: 15; J gene: TRBJ2-7; D gene: TRBD1
CDR3 protein: CASSYGQGANYGYTF; CDR3 DNA: TGTGCCAGCAGCTACGGACAGGGGGCTAACTATGGCTACACCTTC; V gene: TRBV5-5; clone size: few; CDR3 length: 15; J gene: TRBJ1-2; D gene: TRBD1
CDR3 protein: CASSLGSGETQYF; CDR3 DNA: TGCGCCAGCAGCTTGGGTAGCGGAGAGACCCAGTACTTC; V gene: TRBV5-1; clone size: NA; CDR3 length: 13; J gene: TRBJ2-5; D gene: NA
CDR3 protein: CAWSVGGDAFF; CDR3 DNA: TGTGCCTGGAGTGTAGGGGGGGATGCTTTCTTT; V gene: TRBV30; clone size: NA; CDR3 length: 11; J gene: TRBJ1-1; D gene: NA
CDR3 protein: CASSSSGLAGDEQFF; CDR3 DNA: TGTGCCAGCAGTAGTTCGGGACTAGCTGGAGATGAGCAGTTCTTC; V gene: TRBV28; clone size: NA; CDR3 length: 15; J gene: TRBJ2-1; D gene: TRBD2
CDR3 protein: CSASLGSSTDTQYF; CDR3 DNA: TGCAGTGCTAGTCTTGGCTCGAGCACAGATACGCAGTATTTT; V gene: TRBV20-1; clone size: NA; CDR3 length: 14; J gene: TRBJ2-3; D gene: NA
CDR3 protein: CATSPRQGRNTEAFF; CDR3 DNA: TGTGCCACCAGCCCACGACAGGGGCGGAACACTGAAGCTTTCTTT; V gene: TRBV15; clone size: NA; CDR3 length: 15; J gene: TRBJ1-1; D gene: TRBD1
CDR3 protein: CASSPRLLRDEQYF; CDR3 DNA: TGTGCCAGCAGCCCAAGACTCCTTCGGGACGAGCAGTACTTC; V gene: TRBV9; clone size: NA; CDR3 length: 14; J gene: TRBJ2-7; D gene: NA
CDR3 protein: CAWSSGGTNEKLFF; CDR3 DNA: TGTGCCTGGAGTTCGGGAGGAACTAATGAAAAACTGTTTTTT; V gene: TRBV30; clone size: NA; CDR3 length: 14; J gene: TRBJ1-4; D gene: NA
CDR3 protein: CASSRTGLNTEAFF; CDR3 DNA: TGTGCCAGCAGTCGGACAGGGCTGAACACTGAAGCTTTCTTT; V gene: TRBV28; clone size: NA; CDR3 length: 14; J gene: TRBJ1-1; D gene: TRBD1
CDR3 protein: CASSDQGGSGTDTQYF; CDR3 DNA: TGTGCCAGCTCAGATCAAGGCGGGAGTGGGACAGATACGCAGTATTTT; V gene: TRBV18; clone size: NA; CDR3 length: 16; J gene: TRBJ2-3; D gene: TRBD2
CDR3 protein: CASSQTSSGNTIYF; CDR3 DNA: TGTGCCAGCAGCCAAACAAGTTCTGGAAACACCATATATTTT; V gene: TRBV4-2; clone size: NA; CDR3 length: 14; J gene: TRBJ1-3; D gene: NA
CDR3 protein: CASNQGHTGELFF; CDR3 DNA: TGTGCCAGCAACCAGGGTCATACCGGGGAGCTGTTTTTT; V gene: TRBV5-8; clone size: NA; CDR3 length: 13; J gene: TRBJ2-2; D gene: NA
CDR3 protein: CASSQGQAADEQYF; CDR3 DNA: TGCGCCAGCAGCCAGGGACAGGCCGCCGACGAGCAGTACTTC; V gene: TRBV5-1; clone size: NA; CDR3 length: 14; J gene: TRBJ2-7; D gene: TRBD1
CDR3 protein: CASFYGGEGEQFF; CDR3 DNA: TGCGCCAGCTTCTACGGGGGGGAAGGTGAGCAGTTCTTC; V gene: TRBV5-1; clone size: once; CDR3 length: 13; J gene: TRBJ2-1; D gene: TRBD2
CDR3 protein: CASSQVKGTKAFF; CDR3 DNA: TGTGCCAGCAGCCAAGTAAAGGGGACAAAAGCTTTCTTT; V gene: TRBV3-1/TRBV3-2; clone size: NA; CDR3 length: 13; J gene: TRBJ1-1; D gene: NA
CDR3 protein: CAWNLRGHETQYF; CDR3 DNA: TGTGCCTGGAACCTAAGAGGGCACGAGACCCAGTACTTC; V gene: TRBV30; clone size: NA; CDR3 length: 13; J gene: TRBJ2-5; D gene: NA
CDR3 protein: CASSSDRGLTEAFF; CDR3 DNA: TGTGCCAGCAGCTCGGACAGGGGGCTCACTGAAGCTTTCTTT; V gene: TRBV7-2; clone size: NA; CDR3 length: 14; J gene: TRBJ1-1; D gene: TRBD1
CDR3 protein: CASSLEVVAVSNNEQFF; CDR3 DNA: TGTGCCAGCAGCTTAGAGGTGGTAGCGGTAAGCAACAATGAGCAGTTCTTC; V gene: TRBV7-2; clone size: NA; CDR3 length: 17; J gene: TRBJ2-1; D gene: NA
CDR3 protein: CASSPSPARAANYGYTF; CDR3 DNA: TGTGCCAGCTCACCAAGCCCGGCCAGGGCCGCTAACTATGGCTACACCTTC; V gene: TRBV18; clone size: NA; CDR3 length: 17; J gene: TRBJ1-2; D gene: NA
CDR3 protein: CASSHWTGGLREKLFF; CDR3 DNA: TGTGCCAGCAGCCATTGGACAGGGGGCCTTCGTGAAAAACTGTTTTTT; V gene: TRBV27; clone size: NA; CDR3 length: 16; J gene: TRBJ1-4; D gene: TRBD1
CDR3 protein: CASSYSIRTSGRGYEQFF; CDR3 DNA: TGTGCCAGCAGTTACTCTATCAGGACTAGCGGGAGGGGGTATGAGCAGTTCTTC; V gene: TRBV6-2/TRBV6-3; clone size: NA; CDR3 length: 18; J gene: TRBJ2-1; D gene: TRBD2
CDR3 protein: CASSARARTGELFF; CDR3 DNA: TGTGCCAGCAGCGCCAGAGCGCGCACCGGGGAGCTGTTTTTT; V gene: TRBV7-9; clone size: NA; CDR3 length: 14; J gene: TRBJ2-2; D gene: NA
CDR3 protein: CASSINRVDTEAFF; CDR3 DNA: TGTGCCAGCTCAATTAACAGGGTAGACACTGAAGCTTTCTTT; V gene: TRBV18; clone size: NA; CDR3 length: 14; J gene: TRBJ1-1; D gene: NA
CDR3 protein: CASSVQGGTGELFF; CDR3 DNA: TGCGCCAGCAGCGTACAGGGCGGCACCGGGGAGCTGTTTTTT; V gene: TRBV5-1; clone size: NA; CDR3 length: 14; J gene: TRBJ2-2; D gene: NA
CDR3 protein: CASSTRTETNNYGYTF; CDR3 DNA: TGTGCCAGTAGTACCAGGACAGAAACGAATAACTATGGCTACACCTTC; V gene: TRBV19; clone size: NA; CDR3 length: 16; J gene: TRBJ1-2; D gene: NA